Shown below are 10 T cell receptor beta chains from a single sample sequenced in a study of identical twins. TCRdb passed the 5' RACE reads through MiXCR, listing each CDR3 protein once. The table lists more than 400,000 distinct CDR3 sequences, roughly 15% of them singletons. These data were also filed under a second study, of yellow fever vaccine responses in identical twins.

The sample comprised CD4+ T cells sorted from blood. The receptors stem from a young woman in good health.

V and J are TRBV7-8 and TRBJ2-2, with 7 bases identical to TRBD1. After removal of 5 bases from V and 5 bases from J, the junction contained 14 bases not matched to a gene. The germline gives CDR1 SGHVS, CDR2 FQNEAQ. CDR3 length equals 17 residues. The CDR3 DNA reads TGTGCCAGCAGCCTTGGTCGGTCGGGACAGAGGACCGGGGAGCTGTTTTTT. Translation: CASSLGRSGQRTGELFF. Filled out from reference TRBV7-8 and TRBJ2-2, the complete variable domain reads GAGVSQSPRYKVAKRGQDVALRCDPISGHVSLFWYQQALGQGPEFLTYFQNEAQLDKSGLPSDRFFAERPEGSVSTLKIQRTQQEDSAVYLCASSLGRSGQRTGELFFGEGSRLTVL.

The chain is built from TRBV20-1 and TRBJ2-6; the match to TRBD2 covers 10 bases. The CDR3 is 19 amino acids. The V gene's germline CDR1 is DFQATT and CDR2 SNEGSKA (reference sequence). J lost 0 bases, V lost 5 bases, and 13 bases had no gene match. The CDR3 loop is CSALRGAGGPLSGANVLTF. CDR3 DNA: TGCAGTGCTCTGAGGGGAGCGGGAGGGCCCCTCTCTGGGGCCAACGTCCTGACTTTC.

The rearrangement uses TRBV5-1 and TRBJ2-7, with TRBD2 matching 8 bases. This CDR3 is built from 18 residues. V gave up 3 bases and J gave up 0 bases; unmatched junction bases: 14. The V gene's germline CDR1 is SGHRS and CDR2 YFSETQ. CDR3 in DNA: TGCGCCAGCAGCTCTCGCCTTAATAGCGGGACGAGCTCCTACGAGCAGTACTTC. Translating gives CASSSRLNSGTSSYEQYF.

This clonotype was seen repeatedly, ten times or more. V gene TRBV4-2 combines with J gene TRBJ1-1; 9 bases fit TRBD1. In germline, CDR1 is LGHNA, CDR2 YNFKEQ. This CDR3 contains 16 residues. Losses at the gene ends were 4 bases for V and 4 bases for J; bases not matched to a gene: 10. DNA for the CDR3: TGTGCCAGCAGCCCAACCGAGGACAGGGGTGGCACTGAAGCTTTCTTT. Translating it yields CASSPTEDRGGTEAFF.

The chain employs TRBV11-3 and TRBJ2-7, with 10 nucleotides matching TRBD2. Germline V gene sequence: CDR1 SGHNT, CDR2 YENEEA. The CDR3 loop spans 13 amino acids. The V and J ends lost 8 bases and 2 bases, in that order; junction bases with no gene match: 3. The CDR3 sequence is CASATSGTYEQYF. The CDR3 nucleotides read TGTGCCAGCGCTACTAGCGGGACCTACGAGCAGTACTTC.

The gene calls are TRBV12-3 or TRBV12-4 and TRBJ2-7; D is unresolved. V lost 3 bases and J lost 6, with 9 bases in between. The CDR3 has 12 amino acids. CDR3 DNA sequence: TGTGCCAGCAGTTTCCCGGGCTCCGAGCAGTACTTC. It yields the protein CASSFPGSEQYF.

In its sample, this clonotype was seen a few times. The chain combines TRBV20-1 with TRBJ2-2, with D possibly called TRBD1 or TRBD2 (5 bases each). Deletions cut 6 bases from V and 4 bases from J, with 15 bases between. CDR3 length equals 14 residues. Germline V gives CDR1 DFQATT, CDR2 SNEGSKA (reference sequence). CDR3 nucleotide sequence: TGCAGTGCCGCCCCGGGGACGAGCACCGGGGAGCTGTTTTTT. Its translation: CSAAPGTSTGELFF.

The table lists this clonotype with a few counts. The chain has TRBV29-1 and TRBJ2-2; D is ambiguous. The CDR3 runs 14 residues. V gave up 7 bases and J gave up 0 bases, with 12 bases separating them. Germline lookup yields CDR1 SQVTM and CDR2 ANQGSEA. The CDR3 reads CSAMTFANTGELFF. For the CDR3, the DNA is TGCAGCGCCATGACATTTGCGAACACCGGGGAGCTGTTTTTT.

CDR3 DNA sequence: TGTGCCAGCAGTTATAGGAACACCGGGGAGCTGTTTTTT. It codes for CASSYRNTGELFF. The V call is TRBV12-3 or TRBV12-4, the J call TRBJ2-2; D is uncertain. The CDR3 covers 13 residues. The germline V and J ends were trimmed by 4 bases and 1 base, with 4 bases remaining between them.

CDR3 in DNA: TGTGCCATCAGTGAAAGGGACAGGGGTCAGACATACAATGAGCAGTTCTTC. Amino acid sequence: CAISERDRGQTYNEQFF. The rearrangement joins TRBV10-3 to TRBJ2-1; 10 bases map to TRBD1. The V gene's germline CDR1 is ENHRY and CDR2 SYGVKD. The CDR3 spans 17 residues. With V trimmed by 3 bases and J by 4 bases, 9 bases remained unmatched.